The sequence of this T cell receptor (beta chain) was determined in a study of response to subunit inactivated influenza vaccine. Study-level findings and limits: Each seasonal flu vaccination may recruit only limited new T cells, authors suggested.

The CDR3 runs 15 residues. Germline V gene lookup returns CDR1 MNHNS and CDR2 SASEGT. Trimming took 3 bases from V and 5 from J; bases not matched to a gene: 4. Each CDR3 protein is one row after TCRdb ran MiXCR on the RT-PCR reads. The repertoire holds about 830,000 distinct CDR3 sequences, with 18% as singletons. Concerning this clonotype itself: Antigen: not known.

This TCR came from a middle-aged man who received an inactivated influenza vaccine. Sample: PBMCs from blood, taken more than 4 days after vaccination. The chain employs TRBV6-1 and TRBJ2-3; TRBD2 matches 11 bases. CDR3 bases: TGTGCCAGCAGTGATCTAGCGGGAGGTGTAGATACGCAGTATTTT. Its translation is CASSDLAGGVDTQYF.